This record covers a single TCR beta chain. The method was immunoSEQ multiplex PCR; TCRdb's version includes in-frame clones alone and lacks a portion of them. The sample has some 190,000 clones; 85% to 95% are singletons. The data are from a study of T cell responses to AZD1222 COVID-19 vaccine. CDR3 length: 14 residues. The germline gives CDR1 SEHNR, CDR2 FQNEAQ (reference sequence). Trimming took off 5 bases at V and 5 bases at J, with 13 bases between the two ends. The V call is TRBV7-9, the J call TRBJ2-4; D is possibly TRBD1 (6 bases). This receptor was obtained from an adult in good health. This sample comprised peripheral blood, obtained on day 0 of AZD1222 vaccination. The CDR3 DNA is TGTGCCAGCAGCCCAGGGGCAGGCCAAAACATTCAGTACTTC. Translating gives CASSPGAGQNIQYF.